Shown below are 32 T cell receptor beta chains from a single sample sequenced in a study of cytomegalovirus exposure and HLA in healthy donors. PCR primers comprised 60 Vbeta and 13 Jbeta primers. Sequencing used immunoSEQ multiplex PCR; TCRdb keeps in-frame clones, though not all of them. The sample includes some 140,000 clones, approximately 75% seen only once; the top ten take about 2.8%. The sequencing sample was made of PBMCs. These receptors were obtained from a man between 18 and 29 years old in good health and CMV-seronegative.

In this sample, this clone turned up once. The gene calls are TRBV7-8 and TRBJ2-7, with 9 bases lining up with TRBD1. The CDR3 is 16 residues long. J gave up 5 bases and V 3 bases, and 11 bases lay outside the gene matches. Germline CDR1 is SGHVS and CDR2 is FQNEAQ. The CDR3 is CASSLSGTGTYNEQYV. The DNA of the CDR3 is TGTGCCAGCAGCTTGTCCGGGACAGGGACTTACAACGAGCAGTACGTC.

The V call is TRBV5-1, the J call TRBJ2-4; 8 nucleotides match TRBD1. The length of the CDR3 is 15 residues. CDR1 is SGHRS, CDR2 YFSETQ, per germline. The V and J ends lost 4 bases and 1 base, in that order; junction bases with no gene match: 4. In DNA, the CDR3 is TGCGCCAGCAGCCAGGGGGCTCTGGCCAAAAACATTCAGTACTTC. Translated, it gives CASSQGALAKNIQYF. Full variable domain (remainder filled in from reference TRBV5-1 and TRBJ2-4): KAGVTQTPRYLIKTRGQQVTLSCSPISGHRSVSWYQQTPGQGLQFLFEYFSETQRNKGNFPGRFSGRQFSNSRSEMNVSTLELGDSALYLCASSQGALAKNIQYFGAGTRLSVL.

The chain uses TRBV5-5 and TRBJ1-2; D gene uncertain. Germline V gene sequence: CDR1 SGHKS, CDR2 YYEKEE (reference sequence). V was cut by 0 bases and J by 1 base, with 7 bases left in between. CDR3 length: 14 residues. CDR3 in DNA: TGTGCCAGCAGCTTGGCAGAGGTTAACTATGGCTACACCTTC. It specifies CASSLAEVNYGYTF.

This CDR3 reads CASSGTHNRETNEKLFF. The CDR3 bases are TGTGCCAGCAGTGGGACCCATAACAGGGAAACTAATGAAAAACTGTTTTTT. J is TRBJ1-4 and V is TRBV6-4; tentatively, D is TRBD1 (6 bases). V lost 4 bases and J lost 1, with 16 bases in between. CDR3 size: 17 residues. The germline CDR1 and CDR2 sequences are MRHNA and SNTAGT.

This clone was detected once. V gene TRBV19 combines with J gene TRBJ2-3, with D possibly TRBD1 on 6 matching bases. V was shortened by 5 bases and J by 3 bases, with 12 bases between the two germline ends. Per germline, CDR1 LNHDA and CDR2 SQIVND (reference sequence). The CDR3 is 14 residues long. CDR3 residues: CASSLADRTDTQYF. The CDR3 region has the DNA TGTGCCAGTAGTCTAGCCGACAGGACAGATACGCAGTATTTT.

The rearrangement joins TRBV5-1 to TRBJ1-6; D might be TRBD1 (5 bases). This CDR3 region has 13 residues. Trimming pared 0 bases from V and 10 bases from J, leaving 8 bases between. From germline, CDR1 is SGHRS and CDR2 YFSETQ. CDR3: CASSLGGGSPLHF. CDR3 nucleotides: TGCGCCAGCAGCTTGGGGGGGGGATCACCCCTCCACTTT.

The V and J genes are TRBV5-1 and TRBJ2-3, with 8 bases fitting TRBD1. The germline V gene has CDR1 SGHRS and CDR2 YFSETQ. The J segment lost 0 bases and the V segment lost 3 bases, leaving 12 bases of the junction unmatched. The CDR3 consists of 18 residues. This CDR3 reads CASSSRPGQAKSTDTQYF. CDR3 nucleotide sequence: TGCGCCAGCAGCTCCCGTCCGGGACAGGCTAAGAGCACAGATACGCAGTATTTT.

The chain carries TRBV7-2 and TRBJ2-4; 10 bases fit TRBD2. Germline V gene data show CDR1 as SGHTA and CDR2 as FQGNSA. V lost 3 bases to trimming and J lost 1 base; unmatched junction nucleotides: 3. This CDR3 spans 16 amino acids. CDR3 sequence (DNA): TGTGCCAGCAGCTTGAGCGGGGGGGGTGCCAAAAACATTCAGTACTTC. Protein sequence: CASSLSGGGAKNIQYF.

The chain couples TRBV6-6 to TRBJ1-5; 9 nucleotides align to TRBD1. After removal of 6 bases from V and 6 bases from J, the junction contained 3 bases not matched to a gene. The CDR3 is 13 residues long. The germline V gene encodes CDR1 MNHNY and CDR2 SVGAGI (reference sequence). DNA of the CDR3: TGTGCCAGCAGGGGACAGGGAAGTCAGCCCCAGCATTTT. Amino acids: CASRGQGSQPQHF.

The rearrangement links TRBV7-9 to TRBJ1-2, with 10 bases lining up with TRBD1. The CDR3 covers 15 residues. Germline V gene lookup returns CDR1 SEHNR and CDR2 FQNEAQ (reference sequence). V dropped 9 bases and J dropped 5; count of bases not matched to a gene: 12. The CDR3 here is CASNQPGQGSYGYTF. In DNA form, the CDR3 reads TGTGCCAGTAACCAACCGGGACAGGGGTCTTATGGCTACACCTTC.

The V and J genes are TRBV7-9 and TRBJ1-2; a possible D gene is TRBD1 (6 bases). CDR3 size: 18 residues. Germline V gives CDR1 SEHNR, CDR2 FQNEAQ (reference sequence). V lost 3 bases and J lost 5, with 25 bases in between. This CDR3 reads CASSFARQAQPYRYGYTF. The CDR3 DNA reads TGTGCCAGCAGCTTCGCCCGACAGGCTCAACCCTATAGATATGGCTACACCTTC.

The J gene is TRBJ2-5, the V gene TRBV30; 12 bases are shared with TRBD1. Germline values: CDR1 GTSNPN, CDR2 SVGIG (reference sequence). This CDR3 is 14 amino acids long. J gave up 7 bases and V 5 bases, and 8 bases lay outside the gene matches. This CDR3 reads CAWHRDRGQGTQYF. CDR3 sequence (DNA): TGTGCCTGGCACCGGGACAGGGGGCAGGGGACCCAGTACTTC.

The V gene is TRBV7-8, the J gene TRBJ1-1; possibly TRBD1 for D (5 bases). The CDR3 loop spans 16 amino acids. Looked up from germline, CDR1 is SGHVS and CDR2 is FQNEAQ. V was clipped by 1 base and J by 0 bases, with 12 bases between them. The CDR3, as DNA: TGTGCCAGCAGCTTAGTCGGGGGAAACATGAACACTGAAGCTTTCTTT. Its protein product is CASSLVGGNMNTEAFF.

Of note for this clone: A read error may produce the germline difference seen at one junction end. This chain links TRBV2 with TRBJ2-5, with 7 bases matching TRBD1. This CDR3 spans 16 amino acids. The germline CDR1 and CDR2 sequences are SNHLY and FYNNEI. CDR3 in amino acids: CASSEVFDREQETQYF. The CDR3 DNA reads TGTGCCAGCAGCGAAGTTTTTGACAGGGAACAAGAGACCCAGTACTTC.

CDR3 sequence reads: CASSLAGGDGYTF. DNA of the CDR3: TGTGCCAGCAGCTTAGCGGGTGGGGATGGCTACACCTTC. The gene calls are TRBV5-4 and TRBJ1-2; D remains unclear. V gave up 2 bases and J gave up 6 bases, with 11 bases separating them. The length of the CDR3 is 13 residues. Germline values: CDR1 SGHNT, CDR2 YYREEE (reference sequence).

This chain joins TRBV7-9 and TRBJ1-3; TRBD1 is a possible D gene (5 bases). Trimming removed 1 base at V and 0 bases at J, with 13 bases between. Germline assignment: CDR1 SEHNR and CDR2 FQNEAQ (reference sequence). The CDR3 totals 17 residues. CDR3: CASSLGGGASSGNTIYF. The DNA of the CDR3 is TGTGCCAGCAGCTTAGGGGGTGGGGCCTCCTCTGGAAACACCATATATTTT. The full variable domain, its missing parts supplied by reference TRBV7-9 and TRBJ1-3, is DTGVSQNPRHKITKRGQNVTFRCDPISEHNRLYWYRQTLGQGPEFLTYFQNEAQLEKSRLLSDRFSAERPKGSFSTLEIQRTEQGDSAMYLCASSLGGGASSGNTIYFGEGSWLTVV.

The chain couples TRBV15 to TRBJ2-5, with 8 nucleotides matching TRBD2. The V gene's germline CDR1 is LNHNV and CDR2 YYDKDF (reference sequence). Trimming at V came to 0 bases and at J to 1 base, leaving 4 bases not matched to a gene. CDR3 length: 16 residues. CDR3 sequence (DNA): TGTGCCACCAGCAGAGATCCGGGGGGGCGCCAAGAGACCCAGTACTTC. Translating gives CATSRDPGGRQETQYF.

This clone occurred a few times. V and J are TRBV5-1 and TRBJ1-1; maybe TRBD1 (5 bases). The CDR3 length is 14 residues. The ends were cut back, 3 bases at V and 4 bases at J, with 13 bases in the middle. Germline V gene data show CDR1 as SGHRS and CDR2 as YFSETQ. As DNA, the CDR3 is TGCGCCAGCAGCTCCCTGGGGGGTGGCACTGAAGCTTTCTTT. Protein sequence: CASSSLGGGTEAFF.

This clone has just a few counts. This rearrangement joins TRBV10-3 to TRBJ2-7; 11 nucleotides line up with TRBD1. Germline V gives CDR1 ENHRY, CDR2 SYGVKD. J was trimmed by 7 bases and V by 4 bases; bases with no gene match: 6. The CDR3 length is 14 residues. CDR3 in DNA: TGTGCCATCAGTGGTGGACAGGGGGCGGGAGAGCAGTACTTC. Amino acid sequence: CAISGGQGAGEQYF.

The genes are TRBV29-1 and TRBJ1-1; tentative D call: TRBD1 (5 bases). V gave up 7 bases and J gave up 8 bases, with 14 bases separating them. This CDR3 has 11 residues. The germline V gene has CDR1 SQVTM and CDR2 ANQGSEA. CDR3 loop: CSALGGKEAFF. Written as DNA, the CDR3 is TGCAGCGCATTGGGGGGGAAAGAAGCTTTCTTT.

The chain uses TRBV5-4 and TRBJ2-5; 8 nucleotides align to TRBD1. Germline CDR1 and CDR2: SGHNT and YYREEE (reference sequence). V lost 1 base and J lost 4; bases outside the gene matches: 6. This CDR3 is built from 15 residues. CDR3 protein: CASSLQPDRGETQYF. CDR3 DNA: TGTGCCAGCAGCTTGCAACCAGACAGGGGAGAGACCCAGTACTTC.

This chain links TRBV4-1 with TRBJ1-2; 9 bases fit TRBD1. Germline V gives CDR1 MGHRA, CDR2 YSYEKL. The CDR3 runs 15 residues. The J segment lost 5 bases and the V segment lost 2 bases, leaving 6 bases of the junction unmatched. CDR3 in DNA: TGCGCCAGCAGCCAACCCGGGACAGGGAAATATGGCTACACCTTC. Translated: CASSQPGTGKYGYTF.

V gene TRBV7-2 combines with J gene TRBJ1-4, with 9 bases fitting TRBD1. The CDR3 spans 14 residues. With 5 bases clipped from V and 8 bases from J, the junction kept 6 bases outside the gene matches. Germline V lookup: CDR1 SGHTA, CDR2 FQGNSA. For the CDR3, the DNA is TGTGCCAGCAGCCTCGGACAGGGGAGGGAAAAACTGTTTTTT. Translation: CASSLGQGREKLFF.

There are a few counts of this clone. The chain employs TRBV6-5 and TRBJ2-7; maybe TRBD1 (7 bases). Trimming took 3 bases from V and 6 from J, leaving 12 bases between them. Germline assignment: CDR1 MNHEY and CDR2 SVGAGI. This CDR3 contains 13 residues. The CDR3 region is CASSYRQGGEQYV. The CDR3 bases are TGTGCCAGCAGTTATCGACAGGGAGGCGAGCAGTACGTC.

J is TRBJ2-3 and V is TRBV15; unclear D gene. Trimming removed 5 bases at V and 2 bases at J, with 14 bases between. The CDR3 totals 15 residues. Germline loops: CDR1 LNHNV, CDR2 YYDKDF (reference sequence). CDR3 bases: TGTGCCACCAGCGCACACCCGACTTACACAGATACGCAGTATTTT. Its protein product is CATSAHPTYTDTQYF.

This rearrangement joins TRBV5-1 to TRBJ1-4; 8 bases map to TRBD1. The CDR3 consists of 14 residues. CDR1 SGHRS and CDR2 YFSETQ come from the germline V gene. V trimming: 7 bases; J trimming: 7 bases; junction bases outside the gene matches: 9. The CDR3 loop reads CASHGQGQGEKLFF. The CDR3 DNA is TGCGCCAGCCATGGACAGGGTCAGGGTGAAAAACTGTTTTTT.

This sequence joins TRBV9 and TRBJ1-1; 7 positions match TRBD1. The CDR3 extends over 15 amino acids. Germline lookup yields CDR1 SGDLS and CDR2 YYNGEE. J lost 7 bases, V lost 2 bases, and 11 bases had no gene match. In DNA, the CDR3 is TGTGCCAGCAGCGTTTACAGGGGAGAGTTTGATGAAGCTTTCTTT. Protein product: CASSVYRGEFDEAFF.

This rearrangement joins TRBV2 to TRBJ1-2; no clear D gene. The V end was cut by 6 bases, the J end by 2 bases, with 13 bases between. CDR1 is SNHLY and CDR2 is FYNNEI in the germline V gene. The CDR3 sequence is 14 residues long. CDR3 sequence reads: CASRSTSPNYGYTF. Here the CDR3 DNA reads TGTGCCAGCAGATCGACATCTCCCAACTATGGCTACACCTTC.

The chain recombines TRBV7-2 with TRBJ1-6; TRBD1 matches 8 bases. CDR3 length: 16 residues. Germline lookup yields CDR1 SGHTA and CDR2 FQGNSA. The trim removed 1 base at V and 10 bases at J, leaving 9 bases unmatched. For the CDR3, the DNA is TGTGCCAGCAGCTTAGGACTGGGCAGGGGGCAGTCACCCCTCCACTTT. This translates into CASSLGLGRGQSPLHF. Variable domain in full (rest from reference TRBV7-2 and TRBJ1-6): GAGVSQSPSNKVTEKGKDVELRCDPISGHTALYWYRQSLGQGLEFLIYFQGNSAPDKSGLPSDRFSAERTGGSVSTLTIQRTQQEDSAVYLCASSLGLGRGQSPLHFGNGTRLTVT.

This clone was observed once. This rearrangement joins TRBV27 to TRBJ1-1, with a weak D call TRBD1 (6 bases). The germline gives CDR1 MNHEY, CDR2 SMNVEV (reference sequence). This CDR3 spans 16 amino acids. The V end lost 3 bases, the J end lost 1 base, and 15 bases lay between the germline ends. The CDR3 loop is CASSFSPDRKNTEAFF. In DNA form, the CDR3 reads TGTGCCAGCAGTTTTTCACCGGACAGAAAGAACACTGAAGCTTTCTTT.

This clone came up once. This chain links TRBV6-1 with TRBJ2-5, with TRBD1 identical over 9 bases. The CDR3 runs 15 residues. The V gene end was trimmed by 1 base and the J gene end by 5 bases; junction bases not matched to a gene: 5. Germline V gene data show CDR1 as MNHNS and CDR2 as SASEGT. Written as DNA, the CDR3 is TGTGCCAGCAGTGAAGAGGGGACAGGGAGCGAGACCCAGTACTTC. Protein sequence: CASSEEGTGSETQYF.

The V gene is TRBV11-3, the J gene TRBJ2-2; the D is unclear. The CDR3 spans 12 residues. Deletions cut 4 bases from V and 7 bases from J, with 7 bases between. The V gene's germline CDR1 is SGHNT and CDR2 YENEEA. The CDR3 reads CASSSTIGELFF. CDR3 bases: TGTGCCAGCAGCTCCACAATCGGGGAGCTGTTTTTT.